This TCR beta chain was identified in a study of T-cell memory formation after mild COVID-19. On the study more broadly: Among the donors, TCR clusters were largely specific to each donor. General study findings and limits: Nothing showed for sure that second-wave clones peaking on day 37 were SARS-CoV-2 specific. A subset of responding clones appeared in pre-infection memory, suggesting cross-reactive memory joined.

cDNA libraries for TCR alpha and TCR beta, carrying sample barcodes and UMIs, came from 5'RACE with constant-segment primers. TCRdb reprocessed the 5' RACE reads via MiXCR and lists one record per CDR3 protein. The sample contains about 320,000 distinct CDR3 sequences, roughly 13% of which appear only once. Points on this clonotype: What it recognizes is unknown.

There are 15 residues in the CDR3. V lost 5 bases and J lost 6, with 16 bases in between. CDR1 is SEHNR, CDR2 FQNEAQ, per germline (reference sequence). The V gene is TRBV7-9, the J gene TRBJ1-4; D may be TRBD1 (5 bases). Source material: PBMCs or a T cell subset sorted from them (not recorded which). The receptor's source is a man aged 18 to 35 who had mild COVID-19 (a few samples of this study predate the infection). Cell type and time point are not known. The CDR3 DNA reads as TGTGCCAGCAGCCTAGGGGCTCAGGGTGATGAAAAACTGTTTTTT. Encoded protein: CASSLGAQGDEKLFF.